This T cell receptor (beta chain) originates from a study of OX40 agonist ivuxolimab in advanced cancers. As for the study in general: Patients assigned to dose escalation were diagnosed with hepatocellular carcinoma, melanoma, renal cell or head and neck cancer. Participants could have had prior anti-PD-1, anti-PD-L1 or anti-CTLA-4 therapy, and around 40% had some.

CDR3 size: 16 residues. Germline values: CDR1 MNHEY, CDR2 SMNVEV (reference sequence). V was pared by 8 bases and J by 7 bases, with 17 bases of the junction left unmatched. Sequencing used immunoSEQ multiplex PCR; TCRdb keeps in-frame clones, though not all of them. The sample holds tens of thousands of clones, around nine tenths seen once. The sequence came from an adult with an advanced solid tumor such as melanoma, head and neck, liver or kidney cancer. The chain joins TRBV27 to TRBJ2-7; 10 bases are a match to TRBD2. Sequenced here: CD4+ or CD8+ T cells sorted from blood, sampled in a trial of the OX40 agonist ivuxolimab. Written as DNA, the CDR3 is TGTGCCAGCGGAAATAGGGGACTAGCGACAAAGGGAGAGCAGTACTTC. Protein sequence: CASGNRGLATKGEQYF.